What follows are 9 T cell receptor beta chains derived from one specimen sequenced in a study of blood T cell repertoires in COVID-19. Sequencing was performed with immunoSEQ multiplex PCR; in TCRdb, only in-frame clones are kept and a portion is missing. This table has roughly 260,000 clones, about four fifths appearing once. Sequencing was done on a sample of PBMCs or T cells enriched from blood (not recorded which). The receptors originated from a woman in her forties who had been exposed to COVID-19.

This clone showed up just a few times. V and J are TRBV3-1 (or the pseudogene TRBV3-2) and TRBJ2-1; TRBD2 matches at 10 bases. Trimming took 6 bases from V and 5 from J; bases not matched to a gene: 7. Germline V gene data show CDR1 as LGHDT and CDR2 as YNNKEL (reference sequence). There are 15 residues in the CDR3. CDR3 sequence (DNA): TGTGCCAGCAGTCCCGGCAGCGGGGGGGACAATGAGCAGTTCTTC. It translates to CASSPGSGGDNEQFF.

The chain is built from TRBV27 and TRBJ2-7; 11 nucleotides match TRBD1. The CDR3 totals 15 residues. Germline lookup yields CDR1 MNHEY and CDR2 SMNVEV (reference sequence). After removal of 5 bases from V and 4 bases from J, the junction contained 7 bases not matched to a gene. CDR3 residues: CASSPGQGVGYEQYF. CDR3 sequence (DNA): TGTGCCAGCAGTCCGGGACAGGGGGTAGGTTACGAGCAGTACTTC.

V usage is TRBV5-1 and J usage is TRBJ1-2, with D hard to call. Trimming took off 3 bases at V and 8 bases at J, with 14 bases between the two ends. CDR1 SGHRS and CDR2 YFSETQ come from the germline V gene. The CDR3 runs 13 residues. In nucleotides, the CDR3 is TGCGCCAGCAGCTGGGAGGATTTACGAGGCTACACCTTC. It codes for CASSWEDLRGYTF.

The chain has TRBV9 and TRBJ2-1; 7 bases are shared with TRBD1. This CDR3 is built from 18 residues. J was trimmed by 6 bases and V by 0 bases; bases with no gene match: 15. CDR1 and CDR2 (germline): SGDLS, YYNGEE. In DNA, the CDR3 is TGTGCCAGCAGCGTAGGAGGGGTAATAGGGGGCGCGGGCAATGAGCAGTTCTTC. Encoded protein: CASSVGGVIGGAGNEQFF.

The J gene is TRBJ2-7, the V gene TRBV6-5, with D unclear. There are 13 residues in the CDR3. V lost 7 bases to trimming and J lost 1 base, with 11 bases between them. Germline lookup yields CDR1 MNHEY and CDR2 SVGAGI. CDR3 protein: CASTLSPSYEQYF. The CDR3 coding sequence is TGTGCCAGCACCCTAAGTCCTTCCTACGAGCAGTACTTC.

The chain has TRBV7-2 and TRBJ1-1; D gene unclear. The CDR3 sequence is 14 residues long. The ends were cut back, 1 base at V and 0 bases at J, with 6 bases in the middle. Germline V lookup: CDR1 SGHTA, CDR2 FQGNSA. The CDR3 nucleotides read TGTGCCAGCAGCTTAGGACAATTGAACACTGAAGCTTTCTTT. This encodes CASSLGQLNTEAFF.

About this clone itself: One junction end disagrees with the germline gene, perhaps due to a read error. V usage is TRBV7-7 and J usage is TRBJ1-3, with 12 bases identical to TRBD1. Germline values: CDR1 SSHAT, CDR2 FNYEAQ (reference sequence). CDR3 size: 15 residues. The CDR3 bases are TGTGCTAGCAGCTCGGGACAGGGGGCAGGAAGTACCATATATTTT. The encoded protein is CASSSGQGAGSTIYF.

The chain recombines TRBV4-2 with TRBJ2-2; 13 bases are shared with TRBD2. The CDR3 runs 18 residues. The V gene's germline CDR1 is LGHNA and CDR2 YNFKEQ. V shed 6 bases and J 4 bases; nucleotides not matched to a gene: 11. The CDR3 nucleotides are TGTGCCAGCAGAGGGGGGGGACTAGCGGGGCAGGGCACCGGGGAGCTGTTTTTT. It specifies CASRGGGLAGQGTGELFF.

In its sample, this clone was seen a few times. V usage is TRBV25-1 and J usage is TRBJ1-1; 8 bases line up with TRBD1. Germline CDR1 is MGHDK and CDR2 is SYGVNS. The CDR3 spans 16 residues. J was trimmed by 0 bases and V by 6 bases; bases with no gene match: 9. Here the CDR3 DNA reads TGTGCCAGCAGCCCCAGAGGACAGGGAATGAACACTGAAGCTTTCTTT. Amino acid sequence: CASSPRGQGMNTEAFF.